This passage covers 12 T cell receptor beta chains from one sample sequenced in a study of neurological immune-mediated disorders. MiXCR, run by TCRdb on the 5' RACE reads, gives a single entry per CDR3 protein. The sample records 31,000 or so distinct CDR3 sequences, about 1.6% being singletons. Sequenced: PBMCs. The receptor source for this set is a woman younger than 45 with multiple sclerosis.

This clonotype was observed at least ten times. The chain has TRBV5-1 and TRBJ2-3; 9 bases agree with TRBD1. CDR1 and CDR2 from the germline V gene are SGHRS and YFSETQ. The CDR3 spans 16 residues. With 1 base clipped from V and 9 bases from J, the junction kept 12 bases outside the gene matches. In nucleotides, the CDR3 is TGCGCCAGCAGCTTGTGGCTGGGACAGGGAGGCTCGACGCAGTATTTT. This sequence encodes CASSLWLGQGGSTQYF.

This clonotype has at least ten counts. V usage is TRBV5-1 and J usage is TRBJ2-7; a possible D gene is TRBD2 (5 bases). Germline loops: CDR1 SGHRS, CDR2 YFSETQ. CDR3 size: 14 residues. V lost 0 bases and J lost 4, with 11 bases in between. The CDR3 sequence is CASSLGGLGYEQYF. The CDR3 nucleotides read TGCGCCAGCAGCTTGGGAGGGCTGGGATACGAGCAGTACTTC.

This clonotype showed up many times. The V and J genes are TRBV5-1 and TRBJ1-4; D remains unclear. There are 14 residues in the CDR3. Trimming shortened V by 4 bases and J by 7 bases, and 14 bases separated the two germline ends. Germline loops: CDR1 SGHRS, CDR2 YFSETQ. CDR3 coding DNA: TGCGCCAGCAGCCTACACGGAAACTCTGAAAAACTGTTTTTT. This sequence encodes CASSLHGNSEKLFF. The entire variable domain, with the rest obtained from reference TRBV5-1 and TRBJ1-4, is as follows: KAGVTQTPRYLIKTRGQQVTLSCSPISGHRSVSWYQQTPGQGLQFLFEYFSETQRNKGNFPGRFSGRQFSNSRSEMNVSTLELGDSALYLCASSLHGNSEKLFFGSGTQLSVL.

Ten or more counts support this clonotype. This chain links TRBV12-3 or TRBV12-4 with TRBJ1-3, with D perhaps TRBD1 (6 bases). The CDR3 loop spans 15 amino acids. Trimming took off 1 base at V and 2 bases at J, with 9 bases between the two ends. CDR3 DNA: TGTGCCAGCAGTTTAGGGGGGGCTGCTGGAAACACCATATATTTT. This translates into CASSLGGAAGNTIYF.

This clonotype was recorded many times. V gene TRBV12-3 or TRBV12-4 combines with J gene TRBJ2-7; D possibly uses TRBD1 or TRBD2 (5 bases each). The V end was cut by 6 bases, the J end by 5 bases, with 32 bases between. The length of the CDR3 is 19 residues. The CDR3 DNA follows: TGTGCCAGCAGCTCCTCGGGGCAGGGCTACTACATACTCGGCAACGAGCAGTACTTC. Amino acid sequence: CASSSSGQGYYILGNEQYF.

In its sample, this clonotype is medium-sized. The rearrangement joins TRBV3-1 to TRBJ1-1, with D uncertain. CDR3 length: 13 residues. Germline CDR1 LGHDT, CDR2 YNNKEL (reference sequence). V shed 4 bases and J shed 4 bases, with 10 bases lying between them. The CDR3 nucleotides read TGTGCCAGCAGCCCCAAGATGGGCACTGAAGCTTTCTTT. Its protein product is CASSPKMGTEAFF.

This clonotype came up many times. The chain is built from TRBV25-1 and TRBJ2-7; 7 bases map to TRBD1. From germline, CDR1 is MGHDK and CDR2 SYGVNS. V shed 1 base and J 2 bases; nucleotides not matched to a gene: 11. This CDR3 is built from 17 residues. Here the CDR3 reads CASSEWETGRTAYEQYF. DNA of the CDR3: TGTGCCAGCAGTGAATGGGAGACAGGGCGCACCGCCTACGAGCAGTACTTC.

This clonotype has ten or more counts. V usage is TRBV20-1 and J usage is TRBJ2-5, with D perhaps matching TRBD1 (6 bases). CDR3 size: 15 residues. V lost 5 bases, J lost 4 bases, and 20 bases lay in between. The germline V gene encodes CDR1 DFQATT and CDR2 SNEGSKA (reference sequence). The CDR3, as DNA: TGCAGTGCTGGGCCCTGGGGGCGATCCCCAGAGACCCAGTACTTC. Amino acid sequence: CSAGPWGRSPETQYF.

CDR3 in amino acids: CASVQGTGYTF. The CDR3 DNA sequence: TGTGCCAGCGTCCAGGGTACAGGCTACACCTTC. The rearrangement joins TRBV28 to TRBJ1-2, with D tentatively TRBD1 (5 bases). There are 11 residues in the CDR3. The germline V gene encodes CDR1 MDHEN and CDR2 SYDVKM. Deletions cut 8 bases from V and 8 bases from J, with 12 bases between.

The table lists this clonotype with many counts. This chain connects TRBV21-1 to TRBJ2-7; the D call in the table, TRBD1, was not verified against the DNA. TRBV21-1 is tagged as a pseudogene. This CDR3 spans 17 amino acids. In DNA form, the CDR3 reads TGTGCCAGCAGCAAACCAACAAGCGCTACGCCCTTTCGACAGCAGTACTTC. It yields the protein CASSKPTSATPFRQQYF.

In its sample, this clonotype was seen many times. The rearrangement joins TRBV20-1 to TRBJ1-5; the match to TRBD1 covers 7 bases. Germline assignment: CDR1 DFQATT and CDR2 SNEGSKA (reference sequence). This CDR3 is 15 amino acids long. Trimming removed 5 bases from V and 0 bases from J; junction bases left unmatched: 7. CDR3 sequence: CSAGGTANSNQPQHF. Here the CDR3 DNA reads TGCAGTGCTGGGGGGACAGCCAATAGCAATCAGCCCCAGCATTTT.

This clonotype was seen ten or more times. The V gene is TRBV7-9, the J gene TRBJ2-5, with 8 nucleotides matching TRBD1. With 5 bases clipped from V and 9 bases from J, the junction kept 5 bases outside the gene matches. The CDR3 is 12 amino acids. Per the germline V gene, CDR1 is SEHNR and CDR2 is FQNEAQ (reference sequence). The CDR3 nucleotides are TGTGCCAGCAGCCACGAACAGGGGGCCCAGTACTTC. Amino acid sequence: CASSHEQGAQYF.